This TCR beta chain was identified during a study of cytomegalovirus exposure and HLA in healthy donors. Use of 60 Vbeta and 13 Jbeta primers characterized the PCR. Data came from immunoSEQ multiplex PCR; TCRdb stores just in-frame clones and leaves some out. The table shows about 190,000 clones, with roughly 81% occurring only once. Germline trimming cut 1 base from V and 3 bases from J; bases unmatched to any gene: 9. CDR3 length: 18 amino acids. CDR1 is MGHRA, CDR2 YSYEKL, per germline. General study results and limits: Rare sequences made up most TCRs, while some public TCRs were found in many donors. Later analysis suggested links between common viral pathogens and several top significant clusters.

Points on this clone: Its antigen is still unknown.

The receptor's source is a woman aged 25-40 years in good health and CMV-seropositive. The V gene is TRBV4-1, the J gene TRBJ2-6; 7 nucleotides agree with TRBD1. The sample taken for sequencing was PBMCs. CDR3 sequence: CASSQVVTGISGANVLTF. CDR3 bases: TGCGCCAGCAGCCAAGTGGTGACAGGGATTAGTGGGGCCAACGTCCTGACTTTC.